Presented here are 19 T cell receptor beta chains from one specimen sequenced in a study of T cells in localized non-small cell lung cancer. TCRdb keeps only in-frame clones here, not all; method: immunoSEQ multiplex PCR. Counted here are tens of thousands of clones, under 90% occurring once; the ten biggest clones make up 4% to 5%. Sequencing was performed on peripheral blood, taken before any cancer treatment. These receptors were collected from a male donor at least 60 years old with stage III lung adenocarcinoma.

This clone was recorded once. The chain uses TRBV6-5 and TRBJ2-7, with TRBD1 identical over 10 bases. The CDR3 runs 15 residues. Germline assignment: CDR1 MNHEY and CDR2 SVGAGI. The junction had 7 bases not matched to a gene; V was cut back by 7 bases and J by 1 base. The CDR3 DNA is TGTGCCAGCACTGAGGCGGGACAGGGGTCCTACGAGCAGTACTTC. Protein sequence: CASTEAGQGSYEQYF.

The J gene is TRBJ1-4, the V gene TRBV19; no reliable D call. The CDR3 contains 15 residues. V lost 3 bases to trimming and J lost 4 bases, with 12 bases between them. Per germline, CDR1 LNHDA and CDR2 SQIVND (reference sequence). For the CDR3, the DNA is TGTGCCAGTAGTATCGAAACCGGTGTTAATGAAAAACTGTTTTTT. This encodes CASSIETGVNEKLFF.

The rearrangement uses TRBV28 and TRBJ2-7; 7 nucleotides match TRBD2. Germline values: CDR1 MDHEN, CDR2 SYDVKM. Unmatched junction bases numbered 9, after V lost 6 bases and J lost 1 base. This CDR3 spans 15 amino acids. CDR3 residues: CASSPGGASSYEQYF. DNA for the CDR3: TGTGCCAGCAGCCCGGGGGGAGCTAGTTCCTACGAGCAGTACTTC.

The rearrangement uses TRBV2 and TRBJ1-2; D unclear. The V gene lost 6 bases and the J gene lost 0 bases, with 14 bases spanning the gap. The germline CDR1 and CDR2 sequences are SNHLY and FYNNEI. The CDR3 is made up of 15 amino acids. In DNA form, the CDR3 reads TGTGCCAGCAGCCTAAGACCAGACGCTAACTATGGCTACACCTTC. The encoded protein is CASSLRPDANYGYTF.

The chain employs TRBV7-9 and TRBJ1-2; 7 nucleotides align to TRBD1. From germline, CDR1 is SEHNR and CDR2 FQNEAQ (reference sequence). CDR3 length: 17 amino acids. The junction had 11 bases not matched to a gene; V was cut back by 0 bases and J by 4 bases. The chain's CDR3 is CASSLAVGGGAGYGYTF. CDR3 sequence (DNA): TGTGCCAGCAGCTTAGCTGTCGGAGGGGGCGCTGGCTATGGCTACACCTTC. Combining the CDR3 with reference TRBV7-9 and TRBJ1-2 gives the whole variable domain DTGVSQNPRHKITKRGQNVTFRCDPISEHNRLYWYRQTLGQGPEFLTYFQNEAQLEKSRLLSDRFSAERPKGSFSTLEIQRTEQGDSAMYLCASSLAVGGGAGYGYTFGSGTRLTVV.

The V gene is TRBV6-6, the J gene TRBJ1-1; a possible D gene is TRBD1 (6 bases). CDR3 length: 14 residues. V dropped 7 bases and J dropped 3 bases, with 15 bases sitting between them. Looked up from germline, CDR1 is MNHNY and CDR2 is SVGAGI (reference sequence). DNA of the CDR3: TGTGCCAGCACTCAGGCACAGGGCGACACTGAAGCTTTCTTT. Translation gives CASTQAQGDTEAFF.

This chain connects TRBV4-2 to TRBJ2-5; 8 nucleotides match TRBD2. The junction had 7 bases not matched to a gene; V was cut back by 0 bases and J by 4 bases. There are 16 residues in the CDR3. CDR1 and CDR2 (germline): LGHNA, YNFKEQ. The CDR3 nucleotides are TGTGCCAGCAGCCAAGATTTCAGCGGGAGTAGAGAGACCCAGTACTTC. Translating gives CASSQDFSGSRETQYF.

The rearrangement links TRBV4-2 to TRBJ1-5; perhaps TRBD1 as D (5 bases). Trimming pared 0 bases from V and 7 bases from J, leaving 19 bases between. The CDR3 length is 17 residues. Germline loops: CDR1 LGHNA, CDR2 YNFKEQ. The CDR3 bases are TGTGCCAGCAGCCAAGAAGGGTGGCAGGGTACCAACCAGCCCCAGCATTTT. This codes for CASSQEGWQGTNQPQHF.

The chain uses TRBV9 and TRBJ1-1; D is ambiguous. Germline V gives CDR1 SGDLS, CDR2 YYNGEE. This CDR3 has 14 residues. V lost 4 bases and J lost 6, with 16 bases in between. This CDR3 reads CASSLRALGAEAFF. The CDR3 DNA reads TGTGCCAGCAGCCTCCGGGCCCTGGGTGCTGAAGCTTTCTTT.

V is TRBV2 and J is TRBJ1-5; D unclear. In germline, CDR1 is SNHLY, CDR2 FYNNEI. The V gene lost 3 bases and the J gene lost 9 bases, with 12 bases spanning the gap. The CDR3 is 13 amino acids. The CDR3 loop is CASSEVGGGPQHF. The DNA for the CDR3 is TGTGCCAGCAGTGAGGTGGGCGGTGGGCCCCAGCATTTT.

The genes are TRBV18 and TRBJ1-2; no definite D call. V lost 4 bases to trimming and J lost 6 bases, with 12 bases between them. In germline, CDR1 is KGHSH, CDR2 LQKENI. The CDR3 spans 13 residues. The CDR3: CASSLDRENGYTF. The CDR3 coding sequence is TGTGCCAGCTCACTGGACCGAGAGAATGGCTACACCTTC.

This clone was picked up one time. CDR3 residues: CATSRNQQGGGEKLFF. For the CDR3, the DNA is TGTGCCACCAGCAGAAATCAACAGGGAGGAGGTGAAAAACTGTTTTTT. The chain joins TRBV15 to TRBJ1-4; the D gene is possibly TRBD1 (6 bases). CDR1 is LNHNV and CDR2 is YYDKDF in the germline V gene (reference sequence). CDR3 length: 16 residues. Trimming took 2 bases from V and 7 from J, leaving 17 bases between them.

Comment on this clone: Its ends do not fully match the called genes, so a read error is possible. CDR3 residues: CASRLTTCCRDRGVF. CDR3 in DNA: TGTGCCAGCAGGTTGACGACTTGTTGCCGGGATCGCGGGGTTTTT. The rearrangement uses TRBV14 and TRBJ1-4, with D uncertain. Germline V gives CDR1 SGHDN, CDR2 FVKESK. The length of the CDR3 is 15 residues.

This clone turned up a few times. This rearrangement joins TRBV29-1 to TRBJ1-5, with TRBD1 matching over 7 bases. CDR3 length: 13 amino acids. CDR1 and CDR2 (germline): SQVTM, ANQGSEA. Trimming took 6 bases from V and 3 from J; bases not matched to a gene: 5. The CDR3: CSVETGFNQPQHF. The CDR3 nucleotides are TGCAGCGTAGAGACAGGGTTCAATCAGCCCCAGCATTTT.

The CDR3 nucleotides are TGTGCCAGCAACGCGCTCCCCATCACCGGGGAGCTGTTTTTT. Translating gives CASNALPITGELFF. The V gene is TRBV6-5, the J gene TRBJ2-2, with D unresolved. The CDR3 length is 14 residues. Trimming cost V 7 bases and J 4 bases, with 13 bases left between them. Germline CDR1 is MNHEY and CDR2 is SVGAGI.

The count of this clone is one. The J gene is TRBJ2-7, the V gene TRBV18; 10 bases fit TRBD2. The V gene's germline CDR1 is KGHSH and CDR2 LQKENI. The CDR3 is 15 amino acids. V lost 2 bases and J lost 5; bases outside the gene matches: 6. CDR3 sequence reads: CASSPTELAGNEQYF. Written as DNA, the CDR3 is TGTGCCAGCTCACCAACGGAACTAGCGGGGAACGAGCAGTACTTC.

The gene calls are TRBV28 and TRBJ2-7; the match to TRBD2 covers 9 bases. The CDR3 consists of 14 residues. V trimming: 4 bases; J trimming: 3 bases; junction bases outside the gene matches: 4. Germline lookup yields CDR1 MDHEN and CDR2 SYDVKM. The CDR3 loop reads CASSSWREGYEQYF. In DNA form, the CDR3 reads TGTGCCAGCAGTTCGTGGCGGGAGGGCTACGAGCAGTACTTC.

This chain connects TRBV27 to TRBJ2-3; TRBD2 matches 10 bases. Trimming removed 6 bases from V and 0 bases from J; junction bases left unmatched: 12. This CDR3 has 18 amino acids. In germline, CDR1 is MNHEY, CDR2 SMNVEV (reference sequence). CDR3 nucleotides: TGTGCCAGCAGCCTACTAGCGGGGCTGGTTCCTAGCACAGATACGCAGTATTTT. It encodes CASSLLAGLVPSTDTQYF.

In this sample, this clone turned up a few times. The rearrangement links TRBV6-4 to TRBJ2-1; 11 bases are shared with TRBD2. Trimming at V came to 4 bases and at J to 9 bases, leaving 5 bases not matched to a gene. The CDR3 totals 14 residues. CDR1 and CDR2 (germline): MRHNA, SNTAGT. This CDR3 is CASSGRGTSGEQFF. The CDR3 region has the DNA TGTGCCAGCAGTGGGCGAGGGACTAGCGGTGAGCAGTTCTTC.